A selection of T cell receptor beta chains follows, all from one sample in a study of T cells in Graves' hyperthyroidism and ophthalmopathy. TCRdb fed the multiplex PCR reads into MiXCR, producing one record per CDR3 protein. The sample lists around 690,000 distinct CDR3 sequences; 15% to 20% were seen once. The specimen was blood. The receptors originated from a man aged 45-65 years with Graves' hyperthyroidism. Both conserved end residues are trimmed from each CDR3.

j_gene: TRBJ2-3
v_gene: TRBV6-1
CDR3aa: ASSGRTSGGTDTQY

j_gene: TRBJ2-7
v_gene: TRBV20-1
CDR3aa: IATGTGAHEQY

j_gene: TRBJ2-5
v_gene: TRBV4-3
CDR3aa: ASSQDGSQGETQC

j_gene: TRBJ2-3
v_gene: TRBV3-1
CDR3aa: ASSQATNTDTQY

j_gene: TRBJ2-7
v_gene: TRBV19
CDR3aa: ASSIVGTSGSYEQY

j_gene: TRBJ1-6
v_gene: TRBV28
CDR3aa: ASSSPREGGSPLH

j_gene: TRBJ2-1
v_gene: TRBV7-9
CDR3aa: ASSGTANEQF

j_gene: TRBJ1-1
v_gene: TRBV12-3/TRBV12-4
CDR3aa: ASSPRGRMNTEAF

j_gene: TRBJ1-5
v_gene: TRBV12-3/TRBV12-4
CDR3aa: ASRKDRQPQH

j_gene: TRBJ2-7
v_gene: TRBV9
CDR3aa: ASSVGDAEQY

j_gene: TRBJ2-7
v_gene: TRBV28
CDR3aa: ASSSGAGGHYEQY

j_gene: TRBJ1-5
v_gene: TRBV10-1
CDR3aa: ASSSVSNQPQH

j_gene: TRBJ2-7
v_gene: TRBV20-1
CDR3aa: SARLGLAGVSPGEQY

j_gene: TRBJ2-2
v_gene: TRBV5-4
CDR3aa: ASSFSGRINTGELF

j_gene: TRBJ1-4
v_gene: TRBV6-6
CDR3aa: ASSYSGGVGEKLF

j_gene: TRBJ2-3
v_gene: TRBV6-1
CDR3aa: ASSYRQGASRRGTDTQY

j_gene: TRBJ2-5
v_gene: TRBV11-2
CDR3aa: ASSLGPGLGLRETQY

j_gene: TRBJ2-6
v_gene: TRBV7-9
CDR3aa: ASSLAQGLQAGANVLT

j_gene: TRBJ1-1
v_gene: TRBV6-1
CDR3aa: ASSARRGRIKVPEAF

j_gene: TRBJ2-5
v_gene: TRBV6-2/TRBV6-3
CDR3aa: AGGRTHQETQY

j_gene: TRBJ2-3
v_gene: TRBV30
CDR3aa: AWVSWDTDTQY

j_gene: TRBJ1-6
v_gene: TRBV30
CDR3aa: AWRTGLDSPLH

j_gene: TRBJ1-5
v_gene: TRBV18
CDR3aa: ASSPEVGGSNQPQH

j_gene: TRBJ1-1
v_gene: TRBV7-2
CDR3aa: ASSPRGTGGHTEAF

j_gene: TRBJ2-7
v_gene: TRBV4-3
CDR3aa: ASSQGPGVSYEQY

j_gene: TRBJ2-3
v_gene: TRBV20-1
CDR3aa: SARDRIAGGPVTDTQY

j_gene: TRBJ2-1
v_gene: TRBV28
CDR3aa: ASSPLGLRTLPGYNEQF

j_gene: TRBJ2-3
v_gene: TRBV20-1
CDR3aa: SARGGGTSGTRDTQY

j_gene: TRBJ2-3
v_gene: TRBV27
CDR3aa: ASSLTWGDTQY

j_gene: TRBJ2-7
v_gene: TRBV2
CDR3aa: ASSSGPDEQY

j_gene: TRBJ2-1
v_gene: TRBV24-1
CDR3aa: ATSDPSRGGRDYNEQF

j_gene: TRBJ2-7
v_gene: TRBV28
CDR3aa: ASTLTQTYEQY

j_gene: TRBJ2-7
v_gene: TRBV6-5
CDR3aa: ASSSEGQGISYEQY